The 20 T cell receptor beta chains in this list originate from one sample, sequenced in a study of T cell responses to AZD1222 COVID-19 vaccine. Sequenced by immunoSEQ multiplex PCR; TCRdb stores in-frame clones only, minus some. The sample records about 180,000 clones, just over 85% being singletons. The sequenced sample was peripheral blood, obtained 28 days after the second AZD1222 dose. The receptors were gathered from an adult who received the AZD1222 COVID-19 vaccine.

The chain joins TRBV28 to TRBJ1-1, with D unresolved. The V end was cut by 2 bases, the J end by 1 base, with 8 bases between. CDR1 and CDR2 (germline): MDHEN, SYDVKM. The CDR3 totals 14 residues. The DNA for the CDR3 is TGTGCCAGCAGTTTAGTCCAGACGAACACTGAAGCTTTCTTT. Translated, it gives CASSLVQTNTEAFF.

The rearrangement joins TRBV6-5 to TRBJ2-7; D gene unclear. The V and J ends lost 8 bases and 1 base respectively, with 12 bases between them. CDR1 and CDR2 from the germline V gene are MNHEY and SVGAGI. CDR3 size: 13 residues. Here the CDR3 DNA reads TGTGCCAGCCGTAATGATGTGTCCTACGAGCAGTACTTC. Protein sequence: CASRNDVSYEQYF.

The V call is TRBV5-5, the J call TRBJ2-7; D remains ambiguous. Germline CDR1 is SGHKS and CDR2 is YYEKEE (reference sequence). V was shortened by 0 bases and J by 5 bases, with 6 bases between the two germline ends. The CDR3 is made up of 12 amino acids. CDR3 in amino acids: CASSLGTNEQYF. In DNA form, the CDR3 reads TGTGCCAGCAGCTTGGGCACCAACGAGCAGTACTTC.

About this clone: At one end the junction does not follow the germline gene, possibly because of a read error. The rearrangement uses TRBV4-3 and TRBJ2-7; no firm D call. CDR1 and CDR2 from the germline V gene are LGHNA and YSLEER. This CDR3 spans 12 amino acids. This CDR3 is CASSEEHTEQYF. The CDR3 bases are TGCGCCAGCAGCGAAGAACACACCGAGCAGTACTTC.

The CDR3 region is CASSPSPGQGRETQYF. CDR3 DNA sequence: TGTGCCAGCAGTCCTTCCCCAGGGCAGGGACGAGAGACCCAGTACTTC. The V call is TRBV3-1 (or the pseudogene TRBV3-2), the J call TRBJ2-5; either TRBD1 or TRBD2 may fit D (5 bases each). Germline-derived CDR1 and CDR2 are LGHDT and YNNKEL (reference sequence). The CDR3 is made up of 16 amino acids. V gave up 6 bases and J gave up 4 bases, with 21 bases separating them.

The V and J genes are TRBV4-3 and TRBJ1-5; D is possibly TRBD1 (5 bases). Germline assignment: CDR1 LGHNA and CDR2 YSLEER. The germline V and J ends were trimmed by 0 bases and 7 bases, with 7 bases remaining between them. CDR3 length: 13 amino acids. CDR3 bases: TGCGCCAGCAGCCAAGACCAGGGACAGCCCCAGCATTTT. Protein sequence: CASSQDQGQPQHF.

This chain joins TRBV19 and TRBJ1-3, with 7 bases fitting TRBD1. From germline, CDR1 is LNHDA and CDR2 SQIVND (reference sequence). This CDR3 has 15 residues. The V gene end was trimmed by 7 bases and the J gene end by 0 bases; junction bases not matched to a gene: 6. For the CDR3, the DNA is TGTGCCAGTACCGCCGGACAGGCCTCTGGAAACACCATATATTTT. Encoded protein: CASTAGQASGNTIYF.

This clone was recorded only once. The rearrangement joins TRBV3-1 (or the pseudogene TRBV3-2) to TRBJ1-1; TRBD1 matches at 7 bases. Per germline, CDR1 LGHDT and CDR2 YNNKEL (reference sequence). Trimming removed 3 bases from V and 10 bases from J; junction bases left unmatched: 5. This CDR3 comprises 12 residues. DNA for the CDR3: TGTGCCAGCAGCCATAGCGCAGGGGGAGCTTTCTTT. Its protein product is CASSHSAGGAFF.

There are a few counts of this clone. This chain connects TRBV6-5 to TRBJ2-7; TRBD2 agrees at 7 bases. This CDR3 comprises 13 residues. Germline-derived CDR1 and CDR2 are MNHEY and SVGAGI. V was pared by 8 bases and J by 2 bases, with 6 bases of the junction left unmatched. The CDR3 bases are TGTGCCAGCGCGCCTAGCGGACCCTACGAGCAGTACTTC. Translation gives CASAPSGPYEQYF.

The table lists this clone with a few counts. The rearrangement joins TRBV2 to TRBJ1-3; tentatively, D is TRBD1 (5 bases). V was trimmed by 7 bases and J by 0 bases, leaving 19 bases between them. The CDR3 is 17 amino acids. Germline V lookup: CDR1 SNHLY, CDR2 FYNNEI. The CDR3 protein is CASNVGAGPSSGNTIYF. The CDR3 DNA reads TGTGCCAGCAACGTCGGAGCGGGGCCTTCCTCTGGAAACACCATATATTTT.

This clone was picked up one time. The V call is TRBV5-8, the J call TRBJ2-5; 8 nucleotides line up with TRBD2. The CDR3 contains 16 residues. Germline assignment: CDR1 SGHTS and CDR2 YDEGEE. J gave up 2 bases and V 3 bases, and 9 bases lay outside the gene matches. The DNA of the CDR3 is TGTGCCAGCAGCTATGGGGCGGGGGGACGTCAAGAGACCCAGTACTTC. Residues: CASSYGAGGRQETQYF.

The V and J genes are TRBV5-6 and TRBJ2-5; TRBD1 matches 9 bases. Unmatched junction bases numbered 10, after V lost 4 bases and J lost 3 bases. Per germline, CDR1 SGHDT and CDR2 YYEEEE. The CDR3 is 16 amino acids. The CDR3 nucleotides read TGTGCCAGCAGCATAGACAGGGGGACCCCTAAAGAGACCCAGTACTTC. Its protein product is CASSIDRGTPKETQYF.

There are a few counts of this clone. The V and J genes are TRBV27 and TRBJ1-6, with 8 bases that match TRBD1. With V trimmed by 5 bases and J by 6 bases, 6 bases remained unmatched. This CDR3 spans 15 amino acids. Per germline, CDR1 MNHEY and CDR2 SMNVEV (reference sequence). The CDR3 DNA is TGTGCCAGCAGTACCTTGGGACAGGCTAATTCACCCCTCCACTTT. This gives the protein CASSTLGQANSPLHF.

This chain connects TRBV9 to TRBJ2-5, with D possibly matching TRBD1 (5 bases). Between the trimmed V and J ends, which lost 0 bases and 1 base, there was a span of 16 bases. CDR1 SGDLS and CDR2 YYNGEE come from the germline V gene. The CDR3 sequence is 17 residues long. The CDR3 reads CASSVVPSIGAQETQYF. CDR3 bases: TGTGCCAGCAGCGTAGTCCCCTCGATTGGGGCCCAAGAGACCCAGTACTTC.

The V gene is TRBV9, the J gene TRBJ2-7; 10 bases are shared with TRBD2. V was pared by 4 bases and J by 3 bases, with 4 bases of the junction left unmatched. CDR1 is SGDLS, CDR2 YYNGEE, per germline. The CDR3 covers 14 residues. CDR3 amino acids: CASSPRLAGYEQYF. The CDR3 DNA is TGTGCCAGCAGCCCCAGACTAGCGGGCTACGAGCAGTACTTC.

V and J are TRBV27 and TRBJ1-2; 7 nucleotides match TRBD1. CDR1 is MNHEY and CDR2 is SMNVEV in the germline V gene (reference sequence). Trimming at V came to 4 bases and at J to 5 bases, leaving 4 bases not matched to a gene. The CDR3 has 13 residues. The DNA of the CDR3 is TGTGCCAGCAGTTGGACAGGAGGATATGGCTACACCTTC. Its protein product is CASSWTGGYGYTF.

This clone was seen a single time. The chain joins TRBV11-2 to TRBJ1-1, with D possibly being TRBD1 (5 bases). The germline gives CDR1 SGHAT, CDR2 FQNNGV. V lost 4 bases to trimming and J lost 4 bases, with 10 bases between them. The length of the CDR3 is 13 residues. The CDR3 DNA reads TGTGCCAGCAGCTCGGGACTGCGCACTGAAGCTTTCTTT. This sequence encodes CASSSGLRTEAFF.

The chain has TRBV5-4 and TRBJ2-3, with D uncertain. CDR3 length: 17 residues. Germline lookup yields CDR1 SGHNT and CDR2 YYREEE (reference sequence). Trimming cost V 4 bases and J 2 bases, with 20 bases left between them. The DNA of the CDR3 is TGTGCCAGCAGCCCAGGTCATGTTGGGATCCTCACAGATACGCAGTATTTT. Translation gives CASSPGHVGILTDTQYF.

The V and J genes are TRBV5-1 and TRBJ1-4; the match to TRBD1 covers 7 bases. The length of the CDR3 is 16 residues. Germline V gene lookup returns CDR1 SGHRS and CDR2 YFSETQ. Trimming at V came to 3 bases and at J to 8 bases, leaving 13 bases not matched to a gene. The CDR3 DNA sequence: TGCGCCAGCAGCTCCTTAGCGACAGGGAGAGACGAAAAACTGTTTTTT. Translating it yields CASSSLATGRDEKLFF.

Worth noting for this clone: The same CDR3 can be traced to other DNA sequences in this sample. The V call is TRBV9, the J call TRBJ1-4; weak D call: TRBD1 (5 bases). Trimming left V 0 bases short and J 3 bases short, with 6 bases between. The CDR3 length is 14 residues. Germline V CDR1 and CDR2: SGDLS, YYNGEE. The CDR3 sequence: CASSVGGANEKLFF. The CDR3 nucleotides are TGTGCCAGCAGCGTAGGGGGGGCTAATGAAAAACTGTTTTTT.